This passage covers 29 T cell receptor beta chains from one sample sequenced in a study of shared clonotypes between healthy human individuals. Libraries were prepared by immunoSEQ multiplex PCR; TCRdb keeps only in-frame clonotypes and omits some of them. The table includes roughly 500,000 clones, over 70% detected once. Sequencing was performed on PBMCs. The receptors originated from a woman in her thirties or forties in good health. Some clones in this sample may be carry-over from other donors' samples.

The chain recombines TRBV28 with TRBJ2-1; D not certain. V was shortened by 5 bases and J by 10 bases, with 12 bases between the two germline ends. Germline CDR1 and CDR2: MDHEN and SYDVKM. CDR3 size: 12 residues. Written as DNA, the CDR3 is TGTGCCAGCAGTCACCCTCCTGGGGAGCAGTTCTTC. Its translation: CASSHPPGEQFF.

This clone is medium-sized by share. At the DNA level, this CDR3 is encoded by other sequences in the same sample as well. CDR3 sequence reads: CAWRGAAAEAFF. CDR3 nucleotide sequence: TGTGCCTGGAGGGGGGCGGCAGCTGAAGCTTTCTTT. The chain links TRBV30 to TRBJ1-1, with D tentatively TRBD1 (6 bases). The CDR3 has 12 residues. The germline V gene encodes CDR1 GTSNPN and CDR2 SVGIG (reference sequence). Trimming removed 3 bases from V and 6 bases from J, with 11 bases in between. The full variable domain, its missing parts supplied by reference TRBV30 and TRBJ1-1, is SQTIHQWPATLVQPVGSPLSLECTVEGTSNPNLYWYRQAAGRGLQLLFYSVGIGQISSEVPQNLSASRPQDRQFILSSKKLLLSDSGFYLCAWRGAAAEAFFGQGTRLTVV.

This clone was observed a single time. The chain uses TRBV7-2 and TRBJ1-1; 8 bases are a match to TRBD1. V dropped 5 bases and J dropped 6; count of bases not matched to a gene: 5. The V gene's germline CDR1 is SGHTA and CDR2 FQGNSA. This CDR3 comprises 13 residues. CDR3 amino acids: CASSEDRVAEAFF. The CDR3 DNA follows: TGTGCCAGCAGCGAGGACAGGGTCGCTGAAGCTTTCTTT.

This clone was seen more than once but under ten times. This chain joins TRBV10-3 and TRBJ1-4; D not resolved. Germline CDR1 is ENHRY and CDR2 is SYGVKD. The CDR3 has 13 amino acids. Between the trimmed V and J ends, which lost 1 base and 6 bases, there was a span of 6 bases. CDR3 amino acids: CAISELLYEKLFF. The CDR3 coding sequence is TGTGCCATCAGTGAGTTACTTTATGAAAAACTGTTTTTT.

In regard to this clone: A much bigger clone sits one base away, suggesting this may be a read error. V usage is TRBV28 and J usage is TRBJ2-2; D gene ambiguous. CDR3 length: 12 residues. CDR1 is MDHEN, CDR2 SYDVKM, per germline. Deletions cut 7 bases from V and 6 bases from J, with 9 bases between. The CDR3 spells CASTVFAGELFF. The DNA of the CDR3 is TGTGCCAGCACCGTCTTCGCCGGGGAGCTGTTTTTT.

This chain links TRBV10-3 with TRBJ1-1, with D perhaps TRBD1 (6 bases). The CDR3 runs to 12 residues. In germline, CDR1 is ENHRY, CDR2 SYGVKD. Deletions cut 6 bases from V and 5 bases from J, with 10 bases between. The DNA for the CDR3 is TGTGCCATCAGAGCGGACAGAACTGAAGCTTTCTTT. Encoded protein: CAIRADRTEAFF.

This clone was picked up one time. J is TRBJ2-7 and V is TRBV5-4, with D possibly TRBD2 on 5 matching bases. CDR3 length equals 16 residues. Between the trimmed V and J ends, which lost 4 bases and 1 base, there was a span of 18 bases. CDR1 is SGHNT, CDR2 YYREEE, per germline (reference sequence). In DNA form, the CDR3 reads TGTGCCAGCAGCCAAGATCCCGGAGGTGGGTCCTACGAGCAGTACTTC. This sequence encodes CASSQDPGGGSYEQYF.

The rearrangement uses TRBV6-1 and TRBJ1-1, with unresolved D. This CDR3 spans 13 amino acids. Germline CDR1 reads MNHNS; CDR2 reads SASEGT. V was clipped by 6 bases and J by 2 bases, with 10 bases between them. The CDR3 here is CASRGRPNTEAFF. The CDR3 DNA reads TGTGCCAGCAGAGGCAGACCCAACACTGAAGCTTTCTTT.

This clone was counted a single time. This rearrangement joins TRBV7-3 to TRBJ2-1; 10 bases are shared with TRBD1. The ends lost 2 bases at V and 7 bases at J; junction bases unmatched: 5. The CDR3 has 15 amino acids. From germline, CDR1 is SGHTA and CDR2 FQGTGA. The CDR3 DNA reads as TGTGCCAGCAGCTTAGACAGGGGGCTGGGAAATGAGCAGTTCTTC. Residues: CASSLDRGLGNEQFF.

In the case of this clone: Different DNA sequences within this sample yield the same CDR3. The rearrangement uses TRBV2 and TRBJ2-2; TRBD1 aligns across 8 bases. Germline CDR1 reads SNHLY; CDR2 reads FYNNEI. Germline trimming cut 8 bases from V and 4 bases from J; bases unmatched to any gene: 12. The CDR3 totals 16 residues. CDR3 in amino acids: CASSGTGVCLTGELFF. The CDR3 nucleotides are TGTGCCAGCTCCGGGACAGGTGTCTGTCTCACCGGGGAGCTGTTTTTT.

Details on this clone: This is likely an artifact of a read error, given a far larger clone one base away. This CDR3 is missing its conserved last phenylalanine or tryptophan, likely due to a read error. V and J are TRBV25-1 and TRBJ2-7; D remains ambiguous. CDR1 and CDR2 (germline): MGHDK, SYGVNS. This CDR3 contains 15 residues. Trimming took off 4 bases at V and 0 bases at J, with 13 bases between the two ends. The DNA for the CDR3 is TGTGCCAGCAGTGGCCCCCTGGAGAACTCCTACGAGCAGTACTCC. Encoded protein: CASSGPLENSYEQYS.

A word on this clone: This likely reflects a read error, since a far larger clone is one base away. CDR3 protein: CAISGPTSGRYEGRANVLTF. The CDR3 region has the DNA TGTGCCATCAGTGGCCCGACTAGCGGGAGGTACGAGGGGCGGGCCAACGTCCTGACTTTC. The chain couples TRBV10-3 to TRBJ2-6, with 13 bases that match TRBD2. Germline V gives CDR1 ENHRY, CDR2 SYGVKD. The V and J ends lost 4 bases and 5 bases, in that order; junction bases with no gene match: 14. This CDR3 region has 20 residues.

The chain is built from TRBV9 and TRBJ2-1; 7 nucleotides line up with TRBD2. Looked up from germline, CDR1 is SGDLS and CDR2 is YYNGEE. The CDR3 contains 15 residues. With V trimmed by 0 bases and J by 8 bases, 8 bases remained unmatched. The CDR3 DNA reads as TGTGCCAGCAGCGTAGGGGGCGGCGCGGGAGATGAGCAGTTCTTC. Amino acid sequence: CASSVGGGAGDEQFF.

The chain joins TRBV29-1 to TRBJ2-5; 9 bases align to TRBD1. Per the germline V gene, CDR1 is SQVTM and CDR2 is ANQGSEA. V shed 6 bases, J shed 5 bases, and the junction held 10 bases outside the gene matches. The CDR3 contains 14 residues. Here the CDR3 reads CSVVRDRVHETQYF. The CDR3 bases are TGCAGCGTCGTCCGGGACAGGGTCCATGAGACCCAGTACTTC.

The genes are TRBV5-1 and TRBJ2-2; no clear D gene. The V gene's germline CDR1 is SGHRS and CDR2 YFSETQ. The CDR3 covers 15 residues. V dropped 0 bases and J dropped 2 bases, with 8 bases sitting between them. This CDR3 is CASSLVGFNTGELFF. For the CDR3, the DNA is TGCGCCAGCAGCTTGGTAGGGTTTAACACCGGGGAGCTGTTTTTT.

This chain joins TRBV9 and TRBJ2-3; no clear D gene. Germline CDR1 is SGDLS and CDR2 is YYNGEE. The CDR3 contains 15 residues. V was trimmed by 0 bases and J by 4 bases, leaving 12 bases between them. CDR3 DNA sequence: TGTGCCAGCAGCGTAGGCGCGTTTTTATCAGATACGCAGTATTTT. This gives the protein CASSVGAFLSDTQYF.

The CDR3 loop reads CASSFSISYEQYF. The CDR3, as DNA: TGTGCCAGCAGTTTCAGCATTTCCTACGAGCAGTACTTC. V usage is TRBV28 and J usage is TRBJ2-7; no definite D call. V was clipped by 3 bases and J by 1 base, with 7 bases between them. This CDR3 is 13 amino acids long. The germline CDR1 and CDR2 sequences are MDHEN and SYDVKM.

This chain connects TRBV6-5 to TRBJ2-2; D ambiguous. CDR1 and CDR2 from the germline V gene are MNHEY and SVGAGI. The V end lost 2 bases, the J end lost 2 bases, and 9 bases lay between the germline ends. CDR3 length equals 15 residues. Written as DNA, the CDR3 is TGTGCCAGCAGTTACGGTACAAACAACACCGGGGAGCTGTTTTTT. It yields the protein CASSYGTNNTGELFF.

The chain is built from TRBV6-4 and TRBJ1-1; D remains ambiguous. V shed 6 bases and J shed 2 bases, with 10 bases lying between them. Germline V gene lookup returns CDR1 MRHNA and CDR2 SNTAGT. CDR3 length equals 13 residues. As DNA, the CDR3 is TGTGCCAGCAGCACAACAGCAAACACTGAAGCTTTCTTT. Translating gives CASSTTANTEAFF.

Notes on this clone: A read error is the likely source, as a far larger clone sits one nucleotide away. The sample contains more than one DNA sequence encoding this CDR3. V and J are TRBV4-1 and TRBJ1-1; no clear D. CDR1 is MGHRA and CDR2 is YSYEKL in the germline V gene. V dropped 5 bases and J dropped 2 bases, with 12 bases sitting between them. CDR3 length: 14 amino acids. The CDR3 nucleotides read TGCGCCAGCAGCTCCGGGTTGCTAAACACTGAAGCTTTCTTT. This codes for CASSSGLLNTEAFF.

The chain joins TRBV19 to TRBJ2-7; the match to TRBD2 covers 9 bases. V was pared by 2 bases and J by 3 bases, with 5 bases of the junction left unmatched. CDR3 length equals 15 residues. Germline V CDR1 and CDR2: LNHDA, SQIVND (reference sequence). CDR3 sequence (DNA): TGTGCCAGTAGTATAAGGCGGGAGGGCCACTACGAGCAGTACTTC. Its protein product is CASSIRREGHYEQYF.

The chain joins TRBV5-5 to TRBJ1-5; no reliable D call. Trimming took off 4 bases at V and 4 bases at J, with 6 bases between the two ends. Germline CDR1 reads SGHKS; CDR2 reads YYEKEE (reference sequence). This CDR3 is built from 12 residues. Written as DNA, the CDR3 is TGTGCCAGCAGCCTAGGGAATCAGCCCCAGCATTTT. It yields the protein CASSLGNQPQHF.

The V and J genes are TRBV5-1 and TRBJ2-3, with D perhaps assigned TRBD1 or TRBD2 (5 bases each). The germline V gene encodes CDR1 SGHRS and CDR2 YFSETQ. This CDR3 region has 16 residues. V was trimmed by 0 bases and J by 4 bases, leaving 15 bases between them. CDR3 sequence: CASSLGGARAPDTQYF. CDR3 coding DNA: TGCGCCAGCAGCTTGGGGGGCGCGAGGGCCCCAGATACGCAGTATTTT.

Remarks on this clone: This likely traces to a read error, being one base from a far larger clone. This sample also contains other DNA sequences that code for the same CDR3. The chain links TRBV7-9 to TRBJ2-7; D remains unclear. Trimming took off 1 base at V and 4 bases at J, with 5 bases between the two ends. The CDR3 sequence is 12 residues long. Per the germline V gene, CDR1 is SEHNR and CDR2 is FQNEAQ (reference sequence). CDR3 loop: CASSLVGYEQYF. As DNA, the CDR3 is TGTGCCAGCAGCTTAGTCGGATACGAGCAGTACTTC.

This clone appeared many times. The identical CDR3 is also encoded by other nucleotide sequences in the sample. V usage is TRBV4-2 and J usage is TRBJ2-1; TRBD2 agrees at 14 bases. J gave up 3 bases and V 5 bases, and 9 bases lay outside the gene matches. There are 18 residues in the CDR3. Germline CDR1 LGHNA, CDR2 YNFKEQ. The CDR3 spells CASSYRTSGRIGYNEQFF. Written as DNA, the CDR3 is TGTGCCAGCAGCTACAGGACTAGCGGGAGGATAGGCTACAATGAGCAGTTCTTC.

The chain carries TRBV18 and TRBJ2-7, with D maybe TRBD1 (6 bases). The length of the CDR3 is 14 residues. Germline loops: CDR1 KGHSH, CDR2 LQKENI. The ends were cut back, 8 bases at V and 1 base at J, with 15 bases in the middle. The CDR3 here is CASAPTGPSYEQYF. CDR3 nucleotides: TGTGCCAGCGCCCCGACAGGCCCATCCTACGAGCAGTACTTC. The full variable domain, in which reference TRBV18 and TRBJ2-7 provide the parts outside the CDR3, is NAGVMQNPRHLVRRRGQEARLRCSPMKGHSHVYWYRQLPEEGLKFMVYLQKENIIDESGMPKERFSAEFPKEGPSILRIQQVVRGDSAAYFCASAPTGPSYEQYFGPGTRLTVT.

This chain joins TRBV18 and TRBJ1-1; D unresolved. From germline, CDR1 is KGHSH and CDR2 LQKENI. Between the trimmed V and J ends, which lost 2 bases and 1 base, there was a span of 11 bases. This CDR3 comprises 15 residues. The CDR3, as DNA: TGTGCCAGCTCACCAGTCAGCCGAGGGAACACTGAAGCTTTCTTT. Translating gives CASSPVSRGNTEAFF. Looking up the rest from reference TRBV18 and TRBJ1-1 gives the full variable domain: NAGVMQNPRHLVRRRGQEARLRCSPMKGHSHVYWYRQLPEEGLKFMVYLQKENIIDESGMPKERFSAEFPKEGPSILRIQQVVRGDSAAYFCASSPVSRGNTEAFFGQGTRLTVV.

The DNA for the CDR3 is TGTGCCAGCAGCCCCCAGGGAACTGGGGCCAACGTCCTGACTTTC. Translated, it gives CASSPQGTGANVLTF. The V call is TRBV9, the J call TRBJ2-6; possible D gene TRBD1, 5 bases. Germline CDR1 reads SGDLS; CDR2 reads YYNGEE. This CDR3 has 15 residues. V lost 4 bases to trimming and J lost 2 bases, with 10 bases between them.

The V call is TRBV7-2, the J call TRBJ2-5, with TRBD1 matching 7 bases. J gave up 3 bases and V 2 bases, and 12 bases lay outside the gene matches. The CDR3 spans 17 residues. Per germline, CDR1 SGHTA and CDR2 FQGNSA. The CDR3 DNA is TGTGCCAGCAGCTTATGGCTCGGGACAGATGGAGAAGAGACCCAGTACTTC. Translation gives CASSLWLGTDGEETQYF.